Each of the 23 T cell receptor beta chains below was sequenced from the same sample in a study of blood T cells in healthy people across ages. The authors ran a second PCR of roughly 7 to 11 cycles using a sample-barcoded 5' primer and a J-beta primer mix. Each CDR3 protein is one row after TCRdb ran MiXCR on the 5' RACE reads. The sample contains 650,000 or so distinct CDR3 sequences, over 40% of which appear only once. Sequencing used blood. The receptors were gathered from a woman older than 75 in good health.

This chain links TRBV7-3 with TRBJ1-2, with TRBD1 matching over 9 bases. Looked up from germline, CDR1 is SGHTA and CDR2 is FQGTGA. Trimming took 4 bases from V and 3 from J; bases not matched to a gene: 6. The CDR3 is 15 residues long. CDR3 DNA sequence: TGTGCCAGCAGCTACGGGACAGGGAGGGACTATGGCTACACCTTC. Translating gives CASSYGTGRDYGYTF.

Note on this clonotype: One base away lies a much larger clone, so this may be a sequencing read error. The chain joins TRBV7-2 to TRBJ1-4; D ambiguous. This CDR3 has 14 residues. With 5 bases removed from V and 5 bases from J, the gap between germline ends came to 12 bases. Germline values: CDR1 SGHTA, CDR2 FQGNSA. CDR3 nucleotide sequence: TGTGCCAGCAGCGCCCAAATGACAAATGAAAAACTGTTTTTT. Translation: CASSAQMTNEKLFF.

The chain uses TRBV11-2 and TRBJ2-3, with TRBD2 matching 11 bases. Germline loops: CDR1 SGHAT, CDR2 FQNNGV. CDR3 length: 21 residues. The trim removed 6 bases at V and 3 bases at J, leaving 23 bases unmatched. Written as DNA, the CDR3 is TGTGCCAGCAGGACCTTGTGGGCTAGCGGGGGGCCGTCGGGAGGGACAGATACGCAGTATTTT. Translated, it gives CASRTLWASGGPSGGTDTQYF.

V gene TRBV20-1 combines with J gene TRBJ2-1; D might be TRBD1 (6 bases). CDR1 is DFQATT, CDR2 SNEGSKA, per germline (reference sequence). The CDR3 totals 15 residues. V was clipped by 5 bases and J by 10 bases, with 24 bases between them. In DNA, the CDR3 is TGCAGTGCTCTTAACTCGGACAGTCAAACAGGGGAGCAGTTCTTC. Translation gives CSALNSDSQTGEQFF.

The V and J genes are TRBV20-1 and TRBJ1-5, with TRBD1 matching over 9 bases. CDR1 is DFQATT and CDR2 is SNEGSKA in the germline V gene (reference sequence). This CDR3 contains 21 residues. Losses at the gene ends were 0 bases for V and 0 bases for J; bases not matched to a gene: 18. CDR3 sequence reads: CSARDLRTGASSIGSNQPQHF. The CDR3 nucleotides are TGCAGTGCTAGAGACCTCCGGACAGGGGCGTCTTCTATAGGTAGCAATCAGCCCCAGCATTTT.

This clonotype was counted many times. The chain links TRBV12-3 or TRBV12-4 to TRBJ2-3; D is tentatively TRBD1 or TRBD2 (5 bases each). This CDR3 has 16 residues. V was trimmed by 3 bases and J by 5 bases, leaving 18 bases between them. CDR3 in DNA: TGTGCCAGCAGTTTGACAGTATTGGGGGAAGGAGATACGCAGTATTTT. The encoded protein is CASSLTVLGEGDTQYF.

Concerning this clonotype itself: A clone one base away is much larger, so this may be a read error. The chain recombines TRBV27 with TRBJ2-7, with D maybe TRBD1 (5 bases). This CDR3 contains 13 residues. Germline-derived CDR1 and CDR2 are MNHEY and SMNVEV (reference sequence). The CDR3 protein is CAGSLAGHYEQYF. CDR3 sequence (DNA): TGTGCCGGCAGTTTAGCAGGGCACTACGAGCAGTACTTC.

This clonotype was counted at least ten times. The V call is TRBV5-1, the J call TRBJ1-5; D not resolved. CDR3 length: 15 residues. V was shortened by 0 bases and J by 2 bases, with 9 bases between the two germline ends. Germline CDR1 and CDR2: SGHRS and YFSETQ. This chain's CDR3 is CASSLGGERNQPQHF. CDR3 nucleotides: TGCGCCAGCAGCTTGGGGGGAGAGCGCAATCAGCCCCAGCATTTT.

This clonotype was counted between two and nine times. The J gene is TRBJ2-1, the V gene TRBV12-3 or TRBV12-4; tentatively, D is TRBD2 (7 bases). The CDR3 runs 18 residues. The V end was cut by 4 bases, the J end by 0 bases, with 19 bases between. CDR3 sequence: CASSSRGGAPFSYNEQFF. CDR3 sequence (DNA): TGTGCCAGCAGTTCCCGCGGGGGCGCCCCATTCTCCTACAATGAGCAGTTCTTC.

The table lists this clonotype with a count of one. CDR3 protein: CANPTGGFYQPQHF. CDR3 DNA: TGTGCCAACCCAACAGGGGGGTTTTATCAGCCCCAGCATTTT. The rearrangement links TRBV27 to TRBJ1-5, with 8 nucleotides matching TRBD1. This CDR3 contains 14 residues. Germline CDR1 and CDR2: MNHEY and SMNVEV (reference sequence). The J segment lost 5 bases and the V segment lost 10 bases, leaving 10 bases of the junction unmatched.

V usage is TRBV20-1 and J usage is TRBJ2-1; maybe TRBD1 (6 bases). Trimming stripped 3 bases from V and 9 bases from J, with 15 bases between. The CDR3 is 13 residues long. Germline V lookup: CDR1 DFQATT, CDR2 SNEGSKA (reference sequence). CDR3 sequence reads: CSARATGSGEQFF. The CDR3 DNA sequence: TGCAGTGCTAGGGCGACAGGTTCCGGTGAGCAGTTCTTC.

The sample holds many counts of this clonotype. The chain carries TRBV5-1 and TRBJ2-5; 7 bases align to TRBD2. CDR1 and CDR2 (germline): SGHRS, YFSETQ. Trimming removed 8 bases from V and 2 bases from J; junction bases left unmatched: 6. The CDR3 loop spans 13 amino acids. CDR3 coding DNA: TGCGCCAGTGGGAGGGCAGAGCAAGAGACCCAGTACTTC. It codes for CASGRAEQETQYF.

As to this clonotype: One base away lies a much larger clone, so this may be a sequencing read error. In this CDR3 the conserved last residue, phenylalanine or tryptophan, is missing, so a read error is likely. V is TRBV7-9 and J is TRBJ2-3; D call uncertain. The germline gives CDR1 SEHNR, CDR2 FQNEAQ (reference sequence). V was trimmed by 3 bases and J by 6 bases, leaving 16 bases between them. The CDR3 loop spans 15 amino acids. CDR3 residues: CASSFAGPGHDTQYI. The DNA of the CDR3 is TGTGCCAGCAGCTTTGCTGGGCCCGGTCATGATACGCAGTATATT.

This clonotype was seen only a few times. The V call is TRBV20-1, the J call TRBJ2-2; maybe TRBD1 (6 bases). Germline V gene lookup returns CDR1 DFQATT and CDR2 SNEGSKA (reference sequence). The CDR3 has 16 amino acids. The germline V and J ends were trimmed by 0 bases and 4 bases, with 15 bases remaining between them. CDR3 in amino acids: CSARDQGRQLTGELFF. The CDR3, as DNA: TGCAGTGCTAGAGATCAGGGGCGGCAGCTCACCGGGGAGCTGTTTTTT.

The V gene is TRBV14, the J gene TRBJ1-6, with D possibly being TRBD1 (5 bases). Germline CDR1 SGHDN, CDR2 FVKESK. CDR3 length: 14 residues. Trimming shortened V by 4 bases and J by 8 bases, and 12 bases separated the two germline ends. CDR3 loop: CASSPSRGYSPLHF. The CDR3 region has the DNA TGTGCCAGCAGCCCGTCTAGGGGTTATTCACCCCTCCACTTT.

The chain joins TRBV6-6 to TRBJ2-7, with 8 bases that match TRBD1. CDR3 size: 15 residues. V lost 3 bases to trimming and J lost 0 bases; unmatched junction nucleotides: 4. Per the germline V gene, CDR1 is MNHNY and CDR2 is SVGAGI (reference sequence). CDR3 nucleotides: TGTGCCAGCAGTTATGGAGACAGGGGCTCCTACGAGCAGTACTTC. Translated: CASSYGDRGSYEQYF.

This clonotype was detected only a few times. The gene calls are TRBV28 and TRBJ1-6; possible D gene TRBD1, 6 bases. CDR1 and CDR2 (germline): MDHEN, SYDVKM. This CDR3 region has 19 residues. V lost 6 bases and J lost 0, with 21 bases in between. CDR3 sequence (DNA): TGTGCCAGCAGACAAGGACAGCTCAGACTCAGCTCCTATAATTCACCCCTCCACTTT. Translating gives CASRQGQLRLSSYNSPLHF.

This clonotype showed up many times. The chain carries TRBV10-3 and TRBJ2-3; 8 nucleotides match TRBD2. The J segment lost 1 base and the V segment lost 2 bases, leaving 2 bases of the junction unmatched. Germline V gives CDR1 ENHRY, CDR2 SYGVKD. The CDR3 is made up of 15 amino acids. CDR3 sequence (DNA): TGTGCCATCAGTGAGCCAGCGGGGGGCACAGATACGCAGTATTTT. Translation gives CAISEPAGGTDTQYF.

This clonotype has at least ten counts. The chain has TRBV11-2 and TRBJ2-1, with TRBD1 matching 7 bases. Germline V CDR1 and CDR2: SGHAT, FQNNGV. This CDR3 is built from 13 residues. V shed 5 bases, J shed 7 bases, and the junction held 5 bases outside the gene matches. The CDR3 region has the DNA TGTGCCAGCAGCAATCAGGGGGAGAATGAGCAGTTCTTC. It specifies CASSNQGENEQFF.

J is TRBJ1-2 and V is TRBV7-2; TRBD1 agrees at 10 bases. CDR1 and CDR2 (germline): SGHTA, FQGNSA. The V segment lost 5 bases and the J segment 7 bases; nucleotides outside the gene matches: 13. The CDR3 spans 16 residues. CDR3 DNA sequence: TGTGCCAGCAGCCCCGATCACTTCGACAGGGGGCCTGGCTACACCTTC. Amino acids: CASSPDHFDRGPGYTF. The full variable domain, completed using reference TRBV7-2 and TRBJ1-2, is GAGVSQSPSNKVTEKGKDVELRCDPISGHTALYWYRQSLGQGLEFLIYFQGNSAPDKSGLPSDRFSAERTGGSVSTLTIQRTQQEDSAVYLCASSPDHFDRGPGYTFGSGTRLTVV.

The table lists this clonotype with many counts. The J gene is TRBJ2-3, the V gene TRBV20-1; tentatively, D is TRBD2 (5 bases). The CDR3 runs 13 residues. V gave up 1 base and J gave up 0 bases, with 5 bases separating them. In germline, CDR1 is DFQATT, CDR2 SNEGSKA (reference sequence). The CDR3 here is CSARAGSTDTQYF. The CDR3 coding sequence is TGCAGTGCTAGAGCGGGAAGCACAGATACGCAGTATTTT.

This chain joins TRBV20-1 and TRBJ2-7; D remains ambiguous. V dropped 6 bases and J dropped 3 bases, with 12 bases sitting between them. Germline V gene lookup returns CDR1 DFQATT and CDR2 SNEGSKA (reference sequence). The CDR3 extends over 12 amino acids. The CDR3 DNA follows: TGCAGTGCCGCGACCAGACTCTACGAGCAGTACTTC. This translates into CSAATRLYEQYF.

The CDR3 is CGTGGRNSYEQYF. Here the CDR3 DNA reads TGTGGTACGGGGGGGAGGAACTCCTACGAGCAGTACTTC. The gene calls are TRBV28 and TRBJ2-7; 8 bases fit TRBD2. Germline loops: CDR1 MDHEN, CDR2 SYDVKM. This CDR3 contains 13 residues.